The T cell receptor beta chain described here comes from a study of T cells in Graves' hyperthyroidism and ophthalmopathy (dated by TCRdb to between 2018 and 2021). Regarding the study in general: Peripheral blood was collected at initial diagnosis, before any treatment. A discovery cohort of around 100 patients, roughly 45 with Graves' ophthalmopathy and approximately 55 with stable Graves' hyperthyroidism, was used to find distinguishing TCR V-J signatures. An independent validation cohort of around 19 hyperthyroidism patients and 17 patients who later progressed to ophthalmopathy tested prospective prediction of ophthalmopathy. The 100 or so discovery patients were divided at random into training and test sets in a 7:3 ratio. In roughly six Graves' hyperthyroidism patients, the study also compared T-cell repertoires from thyroid tissue with T-cell repertoires from blood. After blood sampling, hyperthyroidism patients were treated with methimazole at a starting dose of 30 mg daily, and ophthalmopathy patients were treated with high-dose intravenous methylprednisolone. According to the paper, TCR Vbeta CDR3 sequencing was carried out on some 130 peripheral blood samples, which came from some 41 ophthalmopathy, under 80 hyperthyroidism and roughly 17 progressor patients.

A remark on this clonotype: The antigen this receptor binds is unknown. No quality values exist for individual bases; no much larger clone is one base distant.

Hyperthyroidism patients were newly diagnosed, had a disease duration of under 2 months, and were aged 18 to 65 years. Any patient with an uncontrolled infection, another autoimmune disease, pregnancy or lactation was excluded. Diagnoses relied on clinical symptoms, serum thyroxine and TRAb, thyroid ultrasound and orbital computed tomography. Blood from progressor patients was drawn when they were first diagnosed with hyperthyroidism, before any ophthalmopathy symptoms appeared. PBMCs were isolated from 10 ml of fresh peripheral blood by Ficoll-Paque density gradient centrifugation. Progressor patients were defined as those initially diagnosed with Graves' hyperthyroidism in whom ophthalmopathy developed during follow-up. Trizol reagent was used to extract total RNA, and RNA quality was then checked on an Agilent 2100 Bioanalyzer. Via the germline V gene (reference sequence), CDR1 is DFQATT and CDR2 SNEGSKA. Taken from cysteine to phenylalanine, the CDR3 has 13 residues. Solely the CDR3 DNA is kept, with 39 bases framed from the first base. The germline ends are 11 bases apart after V is trimmed by 3 bases and J by 3 bases.

What the research found in general, with its limitations: No statistical method was used to fix the sample size in advance, and group allocation was not hidden from the investigators. Most expanded thyroid clonotypes (frequency above 0.001) were also detected in blood, suggesting blood repertoires may reflect thyroid immune responses. A 13 V-J signature model separated ophthalmopathy from stable hyperthyroidism, with around 88% sensitivity and 81% to 83% specificity in cross-validation and 80%/75% in testing. In validation, the model predicted progression to ophthalmopathy with around 71% sensitivity and 72.22% specificity, a median of 6.5 months before onset.

The TCR beta CDR3 regions were amplified from RNA transcripts. A first-round RT-PCR of the TCR CDR3 used the HTBI primer set with the Qiagen OneStep RT-PCR kit. Libraries were constructed in a second round of multiplex PCR, after which size selection and purification were carried out. Libraries were sequenced paired-end with 100 bp reads on an Illumina HiSeq2000. From the authors' description of their analysis: SOAPnuke was used to process the raw data, removing reads that contained adapters or uncalled bases, had a mean Phred below 15, or lacked an exact match to the constant primer or identifier. COPE v1.2.5 was used to merge high-quality paired reads, and clonotypes were defined as unique nucleotide sequences. MiTCR v1.1 was used to align clonotypes to the IMGT TRBV, TRBD and TRBJ reference segments. The analysis included only V-J combinations with a frequency above 0.0001, which together covered 99.2% of the repertoires. The TCS score was defined as F50 (clonal expansion) divided by E x V (chaos), with BLOSUM62-based TCRdist calculated between CDR3 peptides within each V-J. Welch's t-statistics and random forest reduced some 510 V-J features to roughly 13, which were used in a naive Bayes classifier (R e1071). Through fastp at Q25 and MiXCR, TCRdb rebuilt clones from the public reads, retaining in-frame beta chains. Each record represents a unique CDR3 protein, reported with the most common genes and DNA among its rows. The V and J calls here are based on TCRdb, not the publication. This sample is represented by about 270,000 distinct CDR3 sequences; about 16% of them were singletons. Around 30% of the sample is taken by the ten largest.

The receptor was derived from a woman aged 50 to 65 with Graves' hyperthyroidism that later progressed to Graves' ophthalmopathy. Material: blood. This receptor chain uses TRBV20-1 and TRBJ1-1, with the D gene call left open. CDR3 loop: CSASEGGYTEAFF. The DNA sequence follows: TGCAGTGCTAGTGAAGGCGGGTACACTGAAGCTTTCTTT.